This TCR beta chain is drawn from a study of T-cell reconstitution after alpha-beta-depleted transplantation in children. Study-level points and caveats: Recipient T cells and thymic progenitors that survived gave rise to the high TCRbeta diversity observed at day 60 in some patients. Where alpha-beta T cells came from about two months after transplant was reportedly several hundred expanded graft clones.

A TCRbeta library incorporating unique molecular identifiers was prepared. TCRdb re-called the PCR reads through MiXCR, storing one row per CDR3 protein. The data hold about 580,000 distinct CDR3 sequences, with under 30% observed a single time. There are many counts of this clonotype. No antigen is known for it. V gave up 1 base and J gave up 0 bases; unmatched junction bases: 9. The CDR3 loop spans 17 amino acids. The V gene's germline CDR1 is DFQATT and CDR2 SNEGSKA (reference sequence). The rearrangement uses TRBV20-1 and TRBJ2-1, with 7 bases lining up with TRBD1. The receptor was isolated from a boy under three years old who had a stem cell transplant for acute myeloid leukemia, so the T cells may come from the graft donor. The sample consisted of PBMCs, mostly from graft donor cells, taken 360 days after TCRalphabeta/CD19-depleted stem cell transplant. CDR3 region: CSARVNRGSSSYNEQFF. CDR3 nucleotide sequence: TGCAGTGCTAGAGTTAACAGGGGCTCTAGCTCCTACAATGAGCAGTTCTTC.